This TCR beta chain came from a study of blood T cell repertoires in COVID-19. Study-wide background: Nucleic acid was either cDNA or gDNA, and it came from T cells, B-cell-depleted T cells, or PBMCs.

Under the authors' procedure: Amplification of reference gene primers was used by the study to estimate nucleated cell counts. This table comes from immunoSEQ multiplex PCR, and its TCRdb copy is limited to in-frame clones, with some not included. V and J calls and clone size come straight from that table; D and trimming were deduced from the DNA. Found here are hundreds of thousands of clones, approximately 80% of them singletons; the top ten hold less than 10%. This clone appeared once. Trimming removed 2 bases from V and 4 bases from J; junction bases left unmatched: 4. Germline CDR1 and CDR2: LGHNA and YNFKEQ. The CDR3 covers 15 residues.

The chain joins TRBV4-2 to TRBJ2-7; TRBD1 agrees at 11 bases. The sample comprised peripheral blood. This receptor was identified in a human donor in a cohort sampled during active COVID-19. The CDR3 protein is CASSQPGQGEYEQYF. DNA for the CDR3: TGTGCCAGCAGCCAACCGGGACAGGGGGAGTACGAGCAGTACTTC.